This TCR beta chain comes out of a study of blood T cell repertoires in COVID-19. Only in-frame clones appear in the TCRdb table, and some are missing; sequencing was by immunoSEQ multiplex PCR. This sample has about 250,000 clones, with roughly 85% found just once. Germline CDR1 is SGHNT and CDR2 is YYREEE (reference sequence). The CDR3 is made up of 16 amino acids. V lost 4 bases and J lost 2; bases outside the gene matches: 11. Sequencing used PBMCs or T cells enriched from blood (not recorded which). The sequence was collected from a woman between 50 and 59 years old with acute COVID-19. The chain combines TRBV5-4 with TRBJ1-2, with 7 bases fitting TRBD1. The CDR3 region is CASSTKGGQTNYGYTF. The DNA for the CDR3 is TGTGCCAGCAGCACGAAAGGGGGACAGACCAACTATGGCTACACCTTC.